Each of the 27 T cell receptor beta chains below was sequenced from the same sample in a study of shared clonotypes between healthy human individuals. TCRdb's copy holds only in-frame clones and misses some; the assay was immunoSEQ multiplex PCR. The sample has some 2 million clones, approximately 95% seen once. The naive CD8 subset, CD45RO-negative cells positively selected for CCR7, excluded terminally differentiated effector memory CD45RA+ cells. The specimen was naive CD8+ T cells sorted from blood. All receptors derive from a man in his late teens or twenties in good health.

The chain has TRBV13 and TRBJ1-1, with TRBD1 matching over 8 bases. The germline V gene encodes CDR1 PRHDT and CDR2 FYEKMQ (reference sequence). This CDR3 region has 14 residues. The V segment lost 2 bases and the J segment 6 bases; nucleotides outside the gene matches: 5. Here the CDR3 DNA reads TGTGCCAGCAGCTTAACAGGGGGGACGCCTGAAGCTTTCTTT. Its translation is CASSLTGGTPEAFF.

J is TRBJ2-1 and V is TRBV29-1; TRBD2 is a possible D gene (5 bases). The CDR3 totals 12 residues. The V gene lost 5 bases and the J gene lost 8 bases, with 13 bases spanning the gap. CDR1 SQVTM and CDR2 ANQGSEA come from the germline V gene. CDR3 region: CSVHSAGDEQFF. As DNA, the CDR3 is TGCAGCGTTCACTCGGCGGGTGATGAGCAGTTCTTC.

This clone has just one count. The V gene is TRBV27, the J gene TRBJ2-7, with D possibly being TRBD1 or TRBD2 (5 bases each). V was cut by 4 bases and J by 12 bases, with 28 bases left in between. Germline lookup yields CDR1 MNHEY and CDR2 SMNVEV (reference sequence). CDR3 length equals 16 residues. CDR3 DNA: TGTGCCAGCAGTTCCCGGGACGGAGGAGAGGTAGGTCGTCTGTACTTC. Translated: CASSSRDGGEVGRLYF.

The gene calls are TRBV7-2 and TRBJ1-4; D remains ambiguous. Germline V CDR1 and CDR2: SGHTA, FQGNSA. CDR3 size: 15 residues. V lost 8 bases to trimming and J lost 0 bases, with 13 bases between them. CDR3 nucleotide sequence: TGTGCCAGCCGCTGGACGGATGCAACTAATGAAAAACTGTTTTTT. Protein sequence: CASRWTDATNEKLFF.

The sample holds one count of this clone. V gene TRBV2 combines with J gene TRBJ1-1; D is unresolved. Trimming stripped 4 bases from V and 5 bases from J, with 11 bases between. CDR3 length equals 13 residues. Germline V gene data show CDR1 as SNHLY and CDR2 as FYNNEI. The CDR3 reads CASSVGSGTEAFF. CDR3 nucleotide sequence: TGTGCCAGCAGTGTGGGCAGCGGGACTGAAGCTTTCTTT.

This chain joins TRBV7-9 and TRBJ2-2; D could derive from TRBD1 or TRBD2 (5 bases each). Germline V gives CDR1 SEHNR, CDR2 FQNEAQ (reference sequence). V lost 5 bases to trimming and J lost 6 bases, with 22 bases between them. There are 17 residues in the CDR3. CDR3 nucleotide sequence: TGTGCCAGCAGCCGCCCAGGGAGTCCGATCGGGGCCGGGGAGCTGTTTTTT. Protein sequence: CASSRPGSPIGAGELFF.

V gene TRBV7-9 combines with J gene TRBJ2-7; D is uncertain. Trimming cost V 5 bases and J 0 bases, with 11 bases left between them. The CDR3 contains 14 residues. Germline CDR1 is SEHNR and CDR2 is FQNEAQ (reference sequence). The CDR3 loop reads CASSPSLTSYEQYF. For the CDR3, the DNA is TGTGCCAGCAGCCCCTCACTTACCTCCTACGAGCAGTACTTC.

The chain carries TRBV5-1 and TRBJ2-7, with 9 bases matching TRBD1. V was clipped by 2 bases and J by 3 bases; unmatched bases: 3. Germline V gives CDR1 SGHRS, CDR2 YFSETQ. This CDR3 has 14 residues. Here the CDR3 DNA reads TGCGCCAGCAGCTTCGGGACAGGGTACTACGAGCAGTACTTC. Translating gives CASSFGTGYYEQYF.

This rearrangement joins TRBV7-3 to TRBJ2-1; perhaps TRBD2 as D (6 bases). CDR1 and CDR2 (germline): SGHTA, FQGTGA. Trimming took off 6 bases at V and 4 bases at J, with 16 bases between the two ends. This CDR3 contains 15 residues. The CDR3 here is CASSPGFSGYNEQFF. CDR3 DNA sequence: TGTGCCAGCAGTCCCGGATTTAGCGGATACAATGAGCAGTTCTTC.

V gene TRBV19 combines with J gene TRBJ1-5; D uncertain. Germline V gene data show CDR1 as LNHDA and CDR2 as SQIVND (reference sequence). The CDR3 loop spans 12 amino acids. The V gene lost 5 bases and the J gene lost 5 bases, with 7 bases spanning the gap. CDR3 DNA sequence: TGTGCCAGTAGTGTCGGGGATCAGCCCCAGCATTTT. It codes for CASSVGDQPQHF.

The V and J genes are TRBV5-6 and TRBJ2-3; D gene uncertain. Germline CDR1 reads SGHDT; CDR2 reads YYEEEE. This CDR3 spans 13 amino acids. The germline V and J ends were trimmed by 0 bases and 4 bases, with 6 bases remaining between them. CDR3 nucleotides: TGTGCCAGCAGCTTGGAGCTCTCAGATACGCAGTATTTT. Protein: CASSLELSDTQYF. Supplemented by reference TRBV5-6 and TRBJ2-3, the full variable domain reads DAGVTQSPTHLIKTRGQQVTLRCSPKSGHDTVSWYQQALGQGPQFIFQYYEEEERQRGNFPDRFSGHQFPNYSSELNVNALLLGDSALYLCASSLELSDTQYFGPGTRLTVL.

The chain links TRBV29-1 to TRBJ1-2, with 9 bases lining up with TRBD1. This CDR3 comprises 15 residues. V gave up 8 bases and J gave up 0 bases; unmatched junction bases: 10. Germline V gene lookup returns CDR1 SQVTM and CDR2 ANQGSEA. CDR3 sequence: CSLYRTGDTNYGYTF. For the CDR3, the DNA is TGCAGCCTCTACAGGACAGGGGACACTAACTATGGCTACACCTTC.

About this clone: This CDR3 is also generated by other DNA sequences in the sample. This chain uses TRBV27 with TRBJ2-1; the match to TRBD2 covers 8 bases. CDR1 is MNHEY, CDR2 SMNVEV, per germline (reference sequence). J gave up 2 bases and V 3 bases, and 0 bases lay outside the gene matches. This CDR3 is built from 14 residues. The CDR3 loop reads CASSLGLAYNEQFF. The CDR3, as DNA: TGTGCCAGCAGTTTGGGACTAGCCTACAATGAGCAGTTCTTC.

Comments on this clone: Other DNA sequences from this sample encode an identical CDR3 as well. CDR3 protein: CASSASGGYTF. The CDR3 DNA follows: TGTGCCAGCAGCGCCTCCGGGGGCTACACCTTC. This chain joins TRBV9 and TRBJ1-2; D is uncertain. Germline V gene sequence: CDR1 SGDLS, CDR2 YYNGEE. V lost 3 bases, J lost 8 bases, and 8 bases lay in between. This CDR3 is built from 11 residues.

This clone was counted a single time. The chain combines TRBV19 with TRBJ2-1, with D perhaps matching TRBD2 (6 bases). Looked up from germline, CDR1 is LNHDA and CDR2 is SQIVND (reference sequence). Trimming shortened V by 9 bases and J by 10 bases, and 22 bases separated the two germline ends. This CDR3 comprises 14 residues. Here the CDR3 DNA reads TGTGCCAGCAGATATAATACCGGGACTCAGGAGCAGTTCTTC. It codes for CASRYNTGTQEQFF. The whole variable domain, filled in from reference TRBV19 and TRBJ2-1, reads DGGITQSPKYLFRKEGQNVTLSCEQNLNHDAMYWYRQDPGQGLRLIYYSQIVNDFQKGDIAEGYSVSREKKESFPLTVTSAQKNPTAFYLCASRYNTGTQEQFFGPGTRLTVL.

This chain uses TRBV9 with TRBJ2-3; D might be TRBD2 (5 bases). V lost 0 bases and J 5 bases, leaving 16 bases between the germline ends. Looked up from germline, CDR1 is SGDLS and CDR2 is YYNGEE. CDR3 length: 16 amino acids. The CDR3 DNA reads TGTGCCAGCAGCGTAGAAGACGGCGGGTGGATAGATACGCAGTATTTT. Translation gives CASSVEDGGWIDTQYF.

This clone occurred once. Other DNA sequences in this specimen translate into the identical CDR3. CDR3 in amino acids: CASSPGGTEAFF. CDR3 bases: TGTGCCAGCAGCCCGGGGGGAACGGAAGCTTTCTTT. The chain couples TRBV5-6 to TRBJ1-1; tentative D call: TRBD1 (5 bases). CDR3 length equals 12 residues. V was trimmed by 4 bases and J by 8 bases, leaving 12 bases between them. The germline V gene encodes CDR1 SGHDT and CDR2 YYEEEE.

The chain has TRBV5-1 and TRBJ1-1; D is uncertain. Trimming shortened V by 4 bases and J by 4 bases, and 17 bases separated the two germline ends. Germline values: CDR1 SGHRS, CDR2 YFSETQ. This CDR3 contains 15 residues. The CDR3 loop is CASSLGPAAGTEAFF. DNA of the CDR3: TGCGCCAGCAGCCTAGGGCCTGCAGCAGGCACTGAAGCTTTCTTT.

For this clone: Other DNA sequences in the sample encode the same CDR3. CDR3 loop: CASSFPGHSYEQYF. The CDR3 nucleotides are TGTGCCAGCAGCTTCCCGGGACACTCATACGAGCAGTACTTC. V is TRBV7-9 and J is TRBJ2-7; a weak D match, TRBD1 (6 bases). The CDR3 length is 14 residues. The germline CDR1 and CDR2 sequences are SEHNR and FQNEAQ (reference sequence). Deletions cut 3 bases from V and 4 bases from J, with 13 bases between. Based on the CDR3 plus reference TRBV7-9 and TRBJ2-7, the full variable domain is DTGVSQNPRHKITKRGQNVTFRCDPISEHNRLYWYRQTLGQGPEFLTYFQNEAQLEKSRLLSDRFSAERPKGSFSTLEIQRTEQGDSAMYLCASSFPGHSYEQYFGPGTRLTVT.

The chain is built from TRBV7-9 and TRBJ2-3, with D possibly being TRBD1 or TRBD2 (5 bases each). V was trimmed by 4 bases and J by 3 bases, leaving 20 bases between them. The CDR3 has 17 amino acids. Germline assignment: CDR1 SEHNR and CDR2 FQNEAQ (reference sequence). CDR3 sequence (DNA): TGTGCCAGCAGCTCTAATACCGGGGCAAGCTCAACAGATACGCAGTATTTT. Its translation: CASSSNTGASSTDTQYF.

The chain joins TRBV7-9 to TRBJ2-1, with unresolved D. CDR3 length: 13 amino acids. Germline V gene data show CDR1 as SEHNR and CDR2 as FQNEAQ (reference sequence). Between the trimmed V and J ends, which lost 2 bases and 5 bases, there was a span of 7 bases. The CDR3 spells CASSLTVDNEQFF. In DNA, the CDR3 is TGTGCCAGCAGCTTAACAGTGGACAATGAGCAGTTCTTC.

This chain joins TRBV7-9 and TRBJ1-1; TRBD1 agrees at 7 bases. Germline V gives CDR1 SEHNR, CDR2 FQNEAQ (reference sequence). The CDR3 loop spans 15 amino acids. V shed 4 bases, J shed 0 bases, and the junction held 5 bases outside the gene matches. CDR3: CASSWKDRMNTEAFF. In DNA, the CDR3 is TGTGCCAGCAGCTGGAAGGACAGGATGAACACTGAAGCTTTCTTT. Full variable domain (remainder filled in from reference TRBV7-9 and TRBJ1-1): DTGVSQNPRHKITKRGQNVTFRCDPISEHNRLYWYRQTLGQGPEFLTYFQNEAQLEKSRLLSDRFSAERPKGSFSTLEIQRTEQGDSAMYLCASSWKDRMNTEAFFGQGTRLTVV.

CDR3 amino acids: CAWSLMTGGGEAFF. The CDR3 bases are TGTGCCTGGAGTCTCATGACAGGGGGCGGGGAAGCTTTCTTT. The V and J genes are TRBV30 and TRBJ1-1; TRBD1 agrees at 10 bases. The CDR3 runs 14 residues. J lost 8 bases, V lost 2 bases, and 8 bases had no gene match. Germline CDR1 and CDR2: GTSNPN and SVGIG (reference sequence). The entire variable domain, with the rest obtained from reference TRBV30 and TRBJ1-1, is as follows: SQTIHQWPATLVQPVGSPLSLECTVEGTSNPNLYWYRQAAGRGLQLLFYSVGIGQISSEVPQNLSASRPQDRQFILSSKKLLLSDSGFYLCAWSLMTGGGEAFFGQGTRLTVV.

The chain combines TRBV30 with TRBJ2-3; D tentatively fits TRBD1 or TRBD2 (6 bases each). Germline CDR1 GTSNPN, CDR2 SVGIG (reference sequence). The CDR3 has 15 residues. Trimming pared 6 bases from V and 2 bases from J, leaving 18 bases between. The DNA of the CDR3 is TGTGCCTGCACGGGGGCAGAGGCTCTCACAGATACGCAGTATTTT. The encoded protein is CACTGAEALTDTQYF.

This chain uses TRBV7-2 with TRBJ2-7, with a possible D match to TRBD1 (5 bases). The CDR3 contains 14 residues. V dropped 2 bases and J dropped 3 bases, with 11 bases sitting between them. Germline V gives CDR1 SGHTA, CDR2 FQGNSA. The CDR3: CASSLSPGNYEQYF. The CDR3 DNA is TGTGCCAGCAGCTTAAGTCCAGGGAACTACGAGCAGTACTTC.

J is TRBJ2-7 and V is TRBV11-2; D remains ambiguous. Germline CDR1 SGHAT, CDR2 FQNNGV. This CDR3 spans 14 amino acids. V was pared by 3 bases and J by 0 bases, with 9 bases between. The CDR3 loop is CASSFGLSSYEQYF. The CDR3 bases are TGTGCCAGCAGCTTCGGGCTGTCCTCCTACGAGCAGTACTTC.

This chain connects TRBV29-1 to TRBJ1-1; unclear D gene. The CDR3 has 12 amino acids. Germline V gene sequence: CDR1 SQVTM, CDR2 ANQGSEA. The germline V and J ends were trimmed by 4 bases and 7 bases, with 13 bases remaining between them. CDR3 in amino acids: CSVVGQMGEAFF. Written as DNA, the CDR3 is TGCAGCGTTGTTGGGCAAATGGGTGAAGCTTTCTTT. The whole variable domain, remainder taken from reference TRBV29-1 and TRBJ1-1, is SAVISQKPSRDICQRGTSLTIQCQVDSQVTMMFWYRQQPGQSLTLIATANQGSEATYESGFVIDKFPISRPNLTFSTLTVSNMSPEDSSIYLCSVVGQMGEAFFGQGTRLTVV.